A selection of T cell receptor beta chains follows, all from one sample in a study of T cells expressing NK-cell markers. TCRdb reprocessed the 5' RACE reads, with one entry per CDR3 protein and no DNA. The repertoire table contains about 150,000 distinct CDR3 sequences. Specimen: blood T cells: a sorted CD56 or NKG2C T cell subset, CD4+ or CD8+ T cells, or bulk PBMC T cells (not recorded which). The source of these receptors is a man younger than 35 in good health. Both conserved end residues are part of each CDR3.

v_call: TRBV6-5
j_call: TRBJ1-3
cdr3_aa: CASSYRPASGNTIYF

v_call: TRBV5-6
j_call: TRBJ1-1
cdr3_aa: CASSHQKGKNTEAFF

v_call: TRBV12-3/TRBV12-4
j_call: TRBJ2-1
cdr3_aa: CASSLDGSSYNEQFF

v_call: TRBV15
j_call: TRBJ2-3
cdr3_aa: CATSRLAGRTDTQYF

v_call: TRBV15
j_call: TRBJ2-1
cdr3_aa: CATSRDSGLAGGPGEQFF

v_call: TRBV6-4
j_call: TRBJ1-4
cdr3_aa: CASSPRTPGMKKLFF

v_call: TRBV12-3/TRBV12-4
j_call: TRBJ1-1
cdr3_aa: CASSTGGTEAFF

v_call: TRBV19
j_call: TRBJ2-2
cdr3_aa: CASTGYPNTGELFF

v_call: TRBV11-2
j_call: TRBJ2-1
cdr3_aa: CASSPRGRGEQFF

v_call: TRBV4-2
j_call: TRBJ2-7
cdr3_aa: CASSQDMGYEQYF

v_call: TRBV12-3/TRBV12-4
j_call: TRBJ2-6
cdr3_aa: CASSGGAGANVLTF

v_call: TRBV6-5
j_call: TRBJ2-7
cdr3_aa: CASSSGTSGPFLSYEQYF

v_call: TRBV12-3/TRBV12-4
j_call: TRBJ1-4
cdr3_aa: CASSFRPGGKLFF